This paragraph reports one T cell receptor beta chain. Trimming at V came to 4 bases and at J to 0 bases, leaving 10 bases not matched to a gene. Per germline, CDR1 SGHKS and CDR2 YYEKEE (reference sequence). This CDR3 is built from 17 residues. TCRdb re-called the RT-PCR reads through MiXCR, storing one row per CDR3 protein. Found here are more than 550,000 distinct CDR3 sequences, 13% to 15% of them singletons; the top ten hold 3% to 4.5%. V usage is TRBV5-5 and J usage is TRBJ2-3, with 8 bases lining up with TRBD2. The sample was memory CD4+ T cells from blood. The receptor was derived from a female donor in good health, serving as a healthy control. The chain's CDR3 is CASSPRGGASSTDTQYF. In DNA, the CDR3 is TGTGCCAGCAGCCCTCGGGGGGGGGCTTCTAGCACAGATACGCAGTATTTT.